These 14 T cell receptor beta chains were sequenced from one sample in a study of shared clonotypes between healthy human individuals. Libraries were prepared by immunoSEQ multiplex PCR; TCRdb keeps only in-frame clonotypes and omits some of them. The table records about 530,000 clones, 90% to 97% of them present only once. The sequenced sample was naive CD4+ T cells sorted from blood. The subset denotes: CD45RA+ positively selected. These receptors were collected from a woman in her twenties or thirties in good health.

The chain links TRBV5-1 to TRBJ1-3; D ambiguous. Germline CDR1 reads SGHRS; CDR2 reads YFSETQ. CDR3 size: 11 residues. With 5 bases removed from V and 4 bases from J, the gap between germline ends came to 4 bases. CDR3 coding DNA: TGCGCCAGCAGGGAAGGAAACACCATATATTTT. Translation gives CASREGNTIYF.

This clone was observed once. The gene calls are TRBV18 and TRBJ2-5; D might be TRBD2 (5 bases). Germline CDR1 and CDR2: KGHSH and LQKENI. V gave up 1 base and J gave up 5 bases, with 14 bases separating them. The CDR3 contains 15 residues. Here the CDR3 reads CASSPRGQQRETQYF. For the CDR3, the DNA is TGTGCCAGCTCACCACGAGGTCAGCAGCGGGAGACCCAGTACTTC.

V usage is TRBV4-2 and J usage is TRBJ2-2; TRBD2 might be the D (5 bases). Trimming removed 2 bases from V and 5 bases from J, with 15 bases in between. The CDR3 extends over 16 amino acids. The germline gives CDR1 LGHNA, CDR2 YNFKEQ. CDR3 nucleotide sequence: TGTGCCAGCAGCCAATTATCAGCGGAAGAAACCGGGGAGCTGTTTTTT. The encoded protein is CASSQLSAEETGELFF.

The chain is built from TRBV6-6 and TRBJ2-3, with 7 bases lining up with TRBD1. The ends lost 0 bases at V and 0 bases at J; junction bases unmatched: 3. The CDR3 has 16 residues. Germline CDR1 reads MNHNY; CDR2 reads SVGAGI (reference sequence). Here the CDR3 DNA reads TGTGCCAGCAGTTACTCTAGACAGGGAAGCACAGATACGCAGTATTTT. Encoded protein: CASSYSRQGSTDTQYF.

This clone was observed once. J is TRBJ2-7 and V is TRBV6-5, with D possibly being TRBD2 (6 bases). Trimming took 0 bases from V and 12 from J, leaving 18 bases between them. The CDR3 is 14 amino acids. Germline V lookup: CDR1 MNHEY, CDR2 SVGAGI. The CDR3 loop reads CASSYSGSSGLVYF. In DNA form, the CDR3 reads TGTGCCAGCAGTTACTCGGGATCGAGCGGGTTGGTGTACTTC.

This clone was detected only once. This rearrangement joins TRBV10-3 to TRBJ1-5; no clear D. Germline V gene data show CDR1 as ENHRY and CDR2 as SYGVKD. CDR3 length: 11 residues. V shed 10 bases and J shed 3 bases, with 7 bases lying between them. The CDR3 nucleotides read TGTGCCACCCCTCCCAATCAGCCCCAGCATTTT. Its protein is CATPPNQPQHF.

This clone has just one count. The chain combines TRBV27 with TRBJ2-1, with unresolved D. This CDR3 spans 16 amino acids. Germline CDR1 reads MNHEY; CDR2 reads SMNVEV (reference sequence). Trimming removed 0 bases at V and 2 bases at J, with 11 bases between. CDR3: CASSLSVGSTYNEQFF. CDR3 coding DNA: TGTGCCAGCAGTTTATCGGTGGGGTCGACCTACAATGAGCAGTTCTTC.

The J gene is TRBJ2-7, the V gene TRBV19; D gene uncertain. V was shortened by 4 bases and J by 4 bases, with 11 bases between the two germline ends. This CDR3 comprises 13 residues. The V gene's germline CDR1 is LNHDA and CDR2 SQIVND (reference sequence). The CDR3 nucleotides read TGTGCCAGTAGTACACAACCGGGTTACGAGCAGTACTTC. Amino acid sequence: CASSTQPGYEQYF. The full variable domain, with the rest looked up from reference TRBV19 and TRBJ2-7, is DGGITQSPKYLFRKEGQNVTLSCEQNLNHDAMYWYRQDPGQGLRLIYYSQIVNDFQKGDIAEGYSVSREKKESFPLTVTSAQKNPTAFYLCASSTQPGYEQYFGPGTRLTVT.

The rearrangement uses TRBV5-1 and TRBJ1-1, with D maybe TRBD1 (5 bases). The CDR3 has 16 amino acids. Germline V CDR1 and CDR2: SGHRS, YFSETQ. Trimming cost V 5 bases and J 1 base, with 18 bases left between them. The CDR3 is CASRVLVGPKNTEAFF. The CDR3, as DNA: TGCGCCAGCAGGGTCCTTGTGGGACCCAAGAACACTGAAGCTTTCTTT.

The rearrangement uses TRBV27 and TRBJ2-5, with TRBD2 matching over 7 bases. Near its end, the DNA agrees better with TRBJ2-7, so the J call may be wrong. The CDR3 has 13 residues. CDR1 and CDR2 from the germline V gene are MNHEY and SMNVEV (reference sequence). The CDR3 sequence: CATQRGRSYEQYF. The CDR3 DNA reads as TGTGCCACCCAGCGGGGCCGCTCCTACGAGCAGTACTTC.

V usage is TRBV6-1 and J usage is TRBJ1-1, with 7 bases matching TRBD1. Germline V gene lookup returns CDR1 MNHNS and CDR2 SASEGT. Trimming removed 8 bases from V and 5 bases from J; junction bases left unmatched: 8. The CDR3 consists of 13 residues. This CDR3 is CASPRQGYTEAFF. CDR3 coding DNA: TGTGCCAGCCCCAGACAGGGTTATACTGAAGCTTTCTTT.

The chain joins TRBV6-1 to TRBJ2-5, with D perhaps matching TRBD2 (6 bases). This CDR3 comprises 14 residues. Per germline, CDR1 MNHNS and CDR2 SASEGT. V was clipped by 11 bases and J by 5 bases, with 21 bases between them. CDR3 region: CAGRGSGVGETQYF. DNA for the CDR3: TGTGCCGGTCGGGGTTCGGGAGTCGGGGAGACCCAGTACTTC.

The chain has TRBV2 and TRBJ2-1; 10 bases line up with TRBD2. Trimming at V came to 7 bases and at J to 9 bases, leaving 6 bases not matched to a gene. CDR3 length equals 13 residues. Germline V CDR1 and CDR2: SNHLY, FYNNEI. Here the CDR3 reads CASTSGRAAEQFF. The CDR3 DNA is TGTGCCAGCACGAGCGGGAGGGCCGCTGAGCAGTTCTTC.

V gene TRBV19 combines with J gene TRBJ2-5, with D possibly being TRBD2 (6 bases). Matching the DNA end better, TRBJ2-7 makes the J call doubtful. Per the germline V gene, CDR1 is LNHDA and CDR2 is SQIVND (reference sequence). The CDR3 runs 15 residues. DNA of the CDR3: TGTGCCAGCCCACCCGGGGGTGAAAGCTCCTACGAGCAGTACTTC. Protein product: CASPPGGESSYEQYF.